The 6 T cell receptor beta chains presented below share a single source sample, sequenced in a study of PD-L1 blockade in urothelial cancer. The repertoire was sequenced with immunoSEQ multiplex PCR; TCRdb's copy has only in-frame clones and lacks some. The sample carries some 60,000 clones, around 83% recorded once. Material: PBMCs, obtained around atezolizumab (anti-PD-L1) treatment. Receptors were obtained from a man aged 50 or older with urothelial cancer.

CDR3 region: CATSRDSRRGREEKLFF. In DNA form, the CDR3 reads TGTGCCACCAGCAGAGATTCGAGGCGGGGGAGGGAGGAAAAACTGTTTTTT. The chain links TRBV15 to TRBJ1-4, with D perhaps matching TRBD1 (5 bases). From germline, CDR1 is LNHNV and CDR2 YYDKDF (reference sequence). The CDR3 runs to 17 residues. V lost 0 bases and J 8 bases, leaving 19 bases between the germline ends. Looking up the rest from reference TRBV15 and TRBJ1-4 gives the full variable domain: DAMVIQNPRYQVTQFGKPVTLSCSQTLNHNVMYWYQQKSSQAPKLLFHYYDKDFNNEADTPDNFQSRRPNTSFCFLDIRSPGLGDTAMYLCATSRDSRRGREEKLFFGSGTQLSVL.

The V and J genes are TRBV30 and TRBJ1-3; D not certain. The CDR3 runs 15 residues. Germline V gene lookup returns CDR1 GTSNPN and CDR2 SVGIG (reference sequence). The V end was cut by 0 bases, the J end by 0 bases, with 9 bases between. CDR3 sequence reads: CAWSVAETSGNTIYF. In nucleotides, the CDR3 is TGTGCCTGGAGTGTAGCGGAAACCTCTGGAAACACCATATATTTT. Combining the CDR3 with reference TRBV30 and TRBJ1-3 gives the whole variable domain SQTIHQWPATLVQPVGSPLSLECTVEGTSNPNLYWYRQAAGRGLQLLFYSVGIGQISSEVPQNLSASRPQDRQFILSSKKLLLSDSGFYLCAWSVAETSGNTIYFGEGSWLTVV.

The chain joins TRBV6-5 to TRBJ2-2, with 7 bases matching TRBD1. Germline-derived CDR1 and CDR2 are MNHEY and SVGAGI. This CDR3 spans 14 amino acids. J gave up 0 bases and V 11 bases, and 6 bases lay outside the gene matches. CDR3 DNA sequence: TGTGCCGTTCACGGACAGGCGAACACCGGGGAGCTGTTTTTT. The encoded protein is CAVHGQANTGELFF.

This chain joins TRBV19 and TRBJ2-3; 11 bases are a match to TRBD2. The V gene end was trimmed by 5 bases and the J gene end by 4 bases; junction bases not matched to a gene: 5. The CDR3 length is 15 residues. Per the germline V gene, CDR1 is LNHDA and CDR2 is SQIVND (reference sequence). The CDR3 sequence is CASSFTSGSSDTQYF. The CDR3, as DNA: TGTGCCAGTAGTTTTACTAGCGGGAGTTCAGATACGCAGTATTTT.

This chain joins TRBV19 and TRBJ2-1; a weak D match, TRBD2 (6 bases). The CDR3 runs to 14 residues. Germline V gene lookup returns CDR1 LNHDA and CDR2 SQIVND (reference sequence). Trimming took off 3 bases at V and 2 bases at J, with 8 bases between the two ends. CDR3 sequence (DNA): TGTGCCAGTAGTATGTGGGAGGCCTACAATGAGCAGTTCTTC. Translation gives CASSMWEAYNEQFF.

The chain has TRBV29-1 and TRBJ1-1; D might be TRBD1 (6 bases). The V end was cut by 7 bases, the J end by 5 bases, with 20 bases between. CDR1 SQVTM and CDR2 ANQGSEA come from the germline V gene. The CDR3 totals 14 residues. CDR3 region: CSGSRGPRGTEAFF. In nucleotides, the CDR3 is TGCAGCGGGTCGCGGGGGCCAAGGGGAACTGAAGCTTTCTTT.